The 12 T cell receptor beta chains reported below all come from one sample, sequenced in a study of T cells in Graves' hyperthyroidism and ophthalmopathy. Researchers took RNA transcripts and amplified the TCR beta CDR3 regions from them. A set of HTBI primers served as the primers for a first-round RT-PCR of the TCR CDR3. A single record per CDR3 protein comes from TCRdb applying MiXCR to the multiplex PCR reads. The sample includes about 590,000 distinct CDR3 sequences, 13% to 15% seen only once; the top ten take 7% to 9%. The sequencing sample was made of blood. The origin of the receptors is a woman younger than 35 with Graves' ophthalmopathy.

The V call is TRBV4-1, the J call TRBJ2-7; 7 bases are a match to TRBD1. The junction had 9 bases not matched to a gene; V was cut back by 1 base and J by 6 bases. Germline CDR1 MGHRA, CDR2 YSYEKL. The CDR3 spans 15 residues. The CDR3 bases are TGCGCCAGCAGCCAAGTGGGACAGACCCCTTCCGAGCAGTACTTC. This gives the protein CASSQVGQTPSEQYF.

The chain recombines TRBV20-1 with TRBJ1-5; tentatively, D is TRBD1 (6 bases). The CDR3 extends over 14 amino acids. The V and J ends lost 6 bases and 3 bases respectively, with 15 bases between them. The germline gives CDR1 DFQATT, CDR2 SNEGSKA (reference sequence). In DNA, the CDR3 is TGCAGTGCCGCGACAGGACCGCACAATCAGCCCCAGCATTTT. Its protein product is CSAATGPHNQPQHF.

Remarks on this clonotype: A read error may explain this, as a much larger clone is one base away. This sequence joins TRBV28 and TRBJ2-7, with D hard to call. The CDR3 consists of 12 residues. The germline gives CDR1 MDHEN, CDR2 SYDVKM. The CDR3 DNA is TGTGCCAACAGTATTGCGGCTTACGAGCAGTACTTC. This sequence encodes CANSIAAYEQYF.

This clonotype was seen repeatedly, ten times or more. The genes are TRBV9 and TRBJ1-2; D not resolved. There are 15 residues in the CDR3. Germline V CDR1 and CDR2: SGDLS, YYNGEE. V shed 4 bases and J shed 0 bases, with 13 bases lying between them. In DNA, the CDR3 is TGTGCCAGCAGCCCCTCGAACACTCCTAACTATGGCTACACCTTC. Translated: CASSPSNTPNYGYTF.

For the CDR3, the DNA is TGTGCCAGTAGTCATGGGGGCGAGACAGGCGAAGCTTTCTTT. As protein: CASSHGGETGEAFF. V gene TRBV19 combines with J gene TRBJ1-1; tentative D call: TRBD1 (6 bases). This CDR3 has 14 amino acids. Germline CDR1 LNHDA, CDR2 SQIVND (reference sequence). V was trimmed by 5 bases and J by 8 bases, leaving 18 bases between them.

V is TRBV7-9 and J is TRBJ1-1; D possibly corresponds to TRBD1 (6 bases). The CDR3 is 15 residues long. CDR1 is SEHNR, CDR2 FQNEAQ, per germline (reference sequence). V was trimmed by 5 bases and J by 4 bases, leaving 17 bases between them. In DNA, the CDR3 is TGTGCCAGCAGCCTCCCCGACAGGTCTGGCACTGAAGCTTTCTTT. Protein product: CASSLPDRSGTEAFF.

Notes on this clonotype: A much more abundant neighbour one base away suggests this may be a read error. This is likely a read error, given that the CDR3 carries no conserved phenylalanine or tryptophan at its end. The J gene is TRBJ2-7, the V gene TRBV30; 16 bases match TRBD2. This CDR3 region has 18 residues. V lost 6 bases and J lost 1; bases outside the gene matches: 12. Germline CDR1 GTSNPN, CDR2 SVGIG (reference sequence). The CDR3 here is CACKQPGLAGGQSYEQYL. The CDR3 DNA follows: TGTGCCTGTAAGCAACCGGGACTAGCGGGAGGGCAATCCTACGAGCAGTACCTC.

The J gene is TRBJ2-3, the V gene TRBV7-2; D remains ambiguous. The CDR3 consists of 14 residues. The V end was cut by 5 bases, the J end by 0 bases, with 9 bases between. The germline gives CDR1 SGHTA, CDR2 FQGNSA. In DNA, the CDR3 is TGTGCCAGCAGCCCAATCACTAGCACAGATACGCAGTATTTT. Translation: CASSPITSTDTQYF.

V is TRBV12-3 or TRBV12-4 and J is TRBJ2-6; 7 bases are a match to TRBD1. The J segment lost 3 bases and the V segment lost 4 bases, leaving 6 bases of the junction unmatched. The CDR3 has 16 residues. As DNA, the CDR3 is TGTGCCAGCAGTTCGACAGGGCGCGGTGGGGCCAACGTCCTGACTTTC. This sequence encodes CASSSTGRGGANVLTF.

Concerning this clonotype: It may be a read error: a sequence one base away is much more abundant. The rearrangement joins TRBV27 to TRBJ2-7; D not resolved. In germline, CDR1 is MNHEY, CDR2 SMNVEV (reference sequence). The CDR3 consists of 13 residues. CDR3 loop: CVSSLGQVTEQYF. CDR3 sequence (DNA): TGTGTCAGCAGTTTAGGGCAGGTTACTGAGCAGTACTTC.

In this sample, this clonotype turned up a few times. The V call is TRBV7-3, the J call TRBJ2-1, with a possible D match to TRBD2 (5 bases). Trimming cost V 5 bases and J 6 bases, with 8 bases left between them. The CDR3 is 12 residues long. Germline V CDR1 and CDR2: SGHTA, FQGTGA. CDR3 bases: TGTGCCAGCAGCACCCGGGGCAATGAGCAGTTCTTC. This codes for CASSTRGNEQFF.

This clonotype was counted between two and nine times. This chain links TRBV19 with TRBJ2-4; tentative D call: TRBD1 (6 bases). Trimming left V 4 bases short and J 2 bases short, with 12 bases between. Per germline, CDR1 LNHDA and CDR2 SQIVND (reference sequence). This CDR3 region has 15 residues. CDR3 sequence (DNA): TGTGCCAGTAGTACACAGGGACGATCCAAAAACATTCAGTACTTC. Translated: CASSTQGRSKNIQYF.